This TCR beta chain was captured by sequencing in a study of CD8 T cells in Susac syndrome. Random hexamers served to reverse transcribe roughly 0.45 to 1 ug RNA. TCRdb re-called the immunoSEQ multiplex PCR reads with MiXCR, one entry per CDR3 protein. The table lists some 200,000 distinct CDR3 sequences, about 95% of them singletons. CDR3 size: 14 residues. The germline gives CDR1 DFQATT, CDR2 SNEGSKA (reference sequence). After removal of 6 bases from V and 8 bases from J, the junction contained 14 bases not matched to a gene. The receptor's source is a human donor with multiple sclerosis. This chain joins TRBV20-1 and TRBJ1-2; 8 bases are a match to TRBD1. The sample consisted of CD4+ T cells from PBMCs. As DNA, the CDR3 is TGCAGTGCCTCGGAAGGACAGGGTTCGTGGGGCTACACCTTC. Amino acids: CSASEGQGSWGYTF.